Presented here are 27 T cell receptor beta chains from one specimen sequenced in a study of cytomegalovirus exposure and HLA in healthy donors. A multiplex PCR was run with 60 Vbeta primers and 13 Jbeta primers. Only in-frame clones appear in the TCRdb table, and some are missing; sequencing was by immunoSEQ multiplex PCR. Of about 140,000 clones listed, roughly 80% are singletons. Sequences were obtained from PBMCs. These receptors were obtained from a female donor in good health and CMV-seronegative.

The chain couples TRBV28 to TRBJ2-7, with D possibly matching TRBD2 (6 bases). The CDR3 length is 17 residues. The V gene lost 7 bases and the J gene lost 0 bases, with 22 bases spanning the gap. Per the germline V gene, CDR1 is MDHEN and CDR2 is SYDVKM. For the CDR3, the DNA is TGTGCCAGCAATCGGAGTGCCGGGGGTACGAGCTCCTACGAGCAGTACTTC. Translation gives CASNRSAGGTSSYEQYF.

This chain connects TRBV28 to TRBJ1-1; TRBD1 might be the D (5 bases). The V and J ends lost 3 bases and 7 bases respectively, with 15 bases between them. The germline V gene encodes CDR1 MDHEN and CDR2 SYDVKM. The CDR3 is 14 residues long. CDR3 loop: CASSFSGMDLEAFF. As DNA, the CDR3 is TGTGCCAGCAGTTTCTCAGGGATGGACCTTGAAGCTTTCTTT.

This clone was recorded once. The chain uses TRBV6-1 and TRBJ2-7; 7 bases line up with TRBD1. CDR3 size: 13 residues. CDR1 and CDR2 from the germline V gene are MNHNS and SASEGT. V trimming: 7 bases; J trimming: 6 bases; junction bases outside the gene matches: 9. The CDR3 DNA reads TGTGCCAGCAATCCGGGACAGAGTCCCGAGCAGTACTTC. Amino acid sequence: CASNPGQSPEQYF.

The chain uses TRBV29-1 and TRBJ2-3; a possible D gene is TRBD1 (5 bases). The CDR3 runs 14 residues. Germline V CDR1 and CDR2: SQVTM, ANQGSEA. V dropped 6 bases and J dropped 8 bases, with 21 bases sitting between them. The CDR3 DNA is TGCAGCGTGGGCAGGGAAAAAAAAAGGGGTACGCAGTATTTT. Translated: CSVGREKKRGTQYF.

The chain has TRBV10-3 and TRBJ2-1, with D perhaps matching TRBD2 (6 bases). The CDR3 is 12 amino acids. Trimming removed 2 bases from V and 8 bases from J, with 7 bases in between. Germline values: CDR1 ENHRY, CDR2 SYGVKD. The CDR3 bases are TGTGCCATCAGTGAGCCTAGCGATGAGCAGTTCTTC. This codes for CAISEPSDEQFF.

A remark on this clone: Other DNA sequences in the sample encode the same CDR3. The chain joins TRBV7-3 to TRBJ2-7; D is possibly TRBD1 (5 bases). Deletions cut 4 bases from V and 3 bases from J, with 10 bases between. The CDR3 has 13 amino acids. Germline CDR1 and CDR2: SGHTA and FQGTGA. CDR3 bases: TGTGCCAGCAGCTCCTTGACAGTCTACGAGCAGTACTTC. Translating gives CASSSLTVYEQYF.

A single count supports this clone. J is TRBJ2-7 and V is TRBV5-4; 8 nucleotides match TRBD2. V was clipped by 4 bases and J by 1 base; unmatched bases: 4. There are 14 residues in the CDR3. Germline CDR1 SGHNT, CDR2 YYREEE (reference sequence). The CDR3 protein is CASSPGGVSYEQYF. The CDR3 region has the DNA TGTGCCAGCAGCCCCGGGGGGGTTTCCTACGAGCAGTACTTC.

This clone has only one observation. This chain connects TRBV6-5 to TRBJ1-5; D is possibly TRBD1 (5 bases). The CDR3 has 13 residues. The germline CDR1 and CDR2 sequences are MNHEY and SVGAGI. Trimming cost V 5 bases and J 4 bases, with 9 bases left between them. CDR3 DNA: TGTGCCAGCAGTCCACAGGAGAATCAGCCCCAGCATTTT. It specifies CASSPQENQPQHF.

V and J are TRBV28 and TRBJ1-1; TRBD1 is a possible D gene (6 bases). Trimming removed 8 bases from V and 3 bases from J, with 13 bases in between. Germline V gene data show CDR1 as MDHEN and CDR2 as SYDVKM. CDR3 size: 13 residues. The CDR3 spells CASWSRTDTEAFF. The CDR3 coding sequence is TGTGCCAGCTGGTCTCGGACAGACACTGAAGCTTTCTTT.

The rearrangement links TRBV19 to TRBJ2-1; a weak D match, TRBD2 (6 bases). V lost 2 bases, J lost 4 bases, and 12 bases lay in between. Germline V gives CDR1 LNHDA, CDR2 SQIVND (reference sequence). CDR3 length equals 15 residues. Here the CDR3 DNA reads TGTGCCAGTAGTATATCGAGGGAGGAATACAATGAGCAGTTCTTC. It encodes CASSISREEYNEQFF.

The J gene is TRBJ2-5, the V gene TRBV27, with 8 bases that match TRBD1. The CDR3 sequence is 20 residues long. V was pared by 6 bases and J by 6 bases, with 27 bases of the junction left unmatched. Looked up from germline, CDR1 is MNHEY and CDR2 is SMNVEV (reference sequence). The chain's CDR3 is CASSPVTGATPRSRRKTQYF. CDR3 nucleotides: TGTGCCAGCAGCCCCGTGACAGGGGCAACACCACGATCCCGCAGGAAGACCCAGTACTTC.

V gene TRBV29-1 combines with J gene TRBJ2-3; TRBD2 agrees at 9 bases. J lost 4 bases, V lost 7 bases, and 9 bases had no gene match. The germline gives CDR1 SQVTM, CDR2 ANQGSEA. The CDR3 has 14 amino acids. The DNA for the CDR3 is TGCAGCGGAAGTTGGCGGGAGGGCCCAGATACGCAGTATTTT. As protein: CSGSWREGPDTQYF.

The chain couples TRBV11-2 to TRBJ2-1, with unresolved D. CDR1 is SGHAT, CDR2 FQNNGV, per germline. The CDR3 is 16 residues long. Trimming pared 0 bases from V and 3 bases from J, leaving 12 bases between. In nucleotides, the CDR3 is TGTGCCAGCAGCTTAGACCCTAGTGATGGCTACAATGAGCAGTTCTTC. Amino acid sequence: CASSLDPSDGYNEQFF.

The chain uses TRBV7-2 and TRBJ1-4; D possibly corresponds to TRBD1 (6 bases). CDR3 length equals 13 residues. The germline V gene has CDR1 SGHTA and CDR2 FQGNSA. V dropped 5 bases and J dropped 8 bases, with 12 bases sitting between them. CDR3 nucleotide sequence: TGTGCCAGCAGCGTCGGGACACAAGAAAAACTGTTTTTT. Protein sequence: CASSVGTQEKLFF.

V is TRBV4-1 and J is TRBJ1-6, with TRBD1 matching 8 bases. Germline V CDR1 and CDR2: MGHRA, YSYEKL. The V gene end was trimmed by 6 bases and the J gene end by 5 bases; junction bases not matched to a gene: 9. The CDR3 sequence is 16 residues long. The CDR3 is CASSRTWGQDNSPLHF. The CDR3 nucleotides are TGCGCCAGCAGTCGCACTTGGGGACAGGATAATTCACCCCTCCACTTT.

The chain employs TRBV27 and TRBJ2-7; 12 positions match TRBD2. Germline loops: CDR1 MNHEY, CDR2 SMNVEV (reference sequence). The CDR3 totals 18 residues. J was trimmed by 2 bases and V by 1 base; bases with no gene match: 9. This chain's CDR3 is CASSLFGLAGGPAYEQYF. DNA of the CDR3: TGTGCCAGCAGTTTATTTGGCCTAGCGGGAGGGCCAGCCTACGAGCAGTACTTC.

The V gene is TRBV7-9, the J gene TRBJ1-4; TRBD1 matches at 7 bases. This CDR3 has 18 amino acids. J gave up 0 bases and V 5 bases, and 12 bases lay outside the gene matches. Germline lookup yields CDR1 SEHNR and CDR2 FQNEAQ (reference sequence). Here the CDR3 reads CASSDNRGRDATNEKLFF. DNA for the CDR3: TGTGCCAGCAGCGATAACAGGGGTCGGGATGCAACTAATGAAAAACTGTTTTTT.

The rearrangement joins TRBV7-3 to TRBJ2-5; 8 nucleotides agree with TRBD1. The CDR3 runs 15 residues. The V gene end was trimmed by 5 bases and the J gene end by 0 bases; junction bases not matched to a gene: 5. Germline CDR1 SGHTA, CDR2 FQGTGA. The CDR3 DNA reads TGTGCCAGCAGCACAGGGGGTGGAAACCAAGAGACCCAGTACTTC. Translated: CASSTGGGNQETQYF.

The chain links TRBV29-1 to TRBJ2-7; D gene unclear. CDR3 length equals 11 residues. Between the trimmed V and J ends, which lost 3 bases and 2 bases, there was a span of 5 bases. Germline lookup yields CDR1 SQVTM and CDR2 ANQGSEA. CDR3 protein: CSVDGAYEQYF. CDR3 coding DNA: TGCAGCGTTGACGGAGCCTACGAGCAGTACTTC.

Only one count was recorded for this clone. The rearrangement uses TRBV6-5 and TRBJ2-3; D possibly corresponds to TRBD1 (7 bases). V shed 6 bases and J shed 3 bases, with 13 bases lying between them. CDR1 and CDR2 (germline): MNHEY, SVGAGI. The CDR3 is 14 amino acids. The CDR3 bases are TGTGCCAGCAGGCCAGGGGGGCGAACAGATACGCAGTATTTT. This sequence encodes CASRPGGRTDTQYF.

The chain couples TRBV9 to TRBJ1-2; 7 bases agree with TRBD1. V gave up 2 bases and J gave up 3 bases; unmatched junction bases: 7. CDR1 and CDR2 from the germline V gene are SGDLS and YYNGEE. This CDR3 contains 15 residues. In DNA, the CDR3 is TGTGCCAGCAGCGTCGGGACAGTTATTGACTATGGCTACACCTTC. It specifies CASSVGTVIDYGYTF.

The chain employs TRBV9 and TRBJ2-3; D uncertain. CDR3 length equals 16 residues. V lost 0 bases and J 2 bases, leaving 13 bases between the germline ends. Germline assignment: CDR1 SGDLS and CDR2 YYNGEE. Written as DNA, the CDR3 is TGTGCCAGCAGCGTAGACGGAGAAACTGACACAGATACGCAGTATTTT. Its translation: CASSVDGETDTDTQYF.

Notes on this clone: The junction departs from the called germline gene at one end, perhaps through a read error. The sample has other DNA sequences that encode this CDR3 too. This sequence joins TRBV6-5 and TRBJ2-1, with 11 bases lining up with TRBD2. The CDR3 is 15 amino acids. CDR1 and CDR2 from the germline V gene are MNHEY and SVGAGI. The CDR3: CASSPTSGSLNEQFF. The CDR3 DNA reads TGCGCCAGCAGTCCCACTAGCGGGAGTCTGAATGAGCAGTTCTTC.

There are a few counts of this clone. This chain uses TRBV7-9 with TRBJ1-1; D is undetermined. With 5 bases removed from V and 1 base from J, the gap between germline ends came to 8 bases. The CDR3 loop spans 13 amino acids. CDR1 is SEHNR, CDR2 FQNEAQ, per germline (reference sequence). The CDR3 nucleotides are TGTGCCAGCAGCCCCGAAGCGAACACTGAAGCTTTCTTT. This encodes CASSPEANTEAFF.

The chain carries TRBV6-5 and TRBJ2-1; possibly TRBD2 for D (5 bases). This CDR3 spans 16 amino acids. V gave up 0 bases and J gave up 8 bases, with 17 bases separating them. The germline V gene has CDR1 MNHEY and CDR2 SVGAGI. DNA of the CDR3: TGTGCCAGCAGTTACTCGATGGGCTTAGCGTCCCATGAGCAGTTCTTC. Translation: CASSYSMGLASHEQFF.

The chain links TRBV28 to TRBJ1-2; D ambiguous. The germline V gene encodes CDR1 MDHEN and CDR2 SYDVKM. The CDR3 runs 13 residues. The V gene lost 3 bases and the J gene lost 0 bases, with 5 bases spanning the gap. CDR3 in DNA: TGTGCCAGCAGTTTGAGTCCTAACTATGGCTACACCTTC. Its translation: CASSLSPNYGYTF.

The CDR3 is CASSPREEGEQYF. The CDR3 nucleotides read TGTGCCAGCAGCCCTCGGGAGGAAGGCGAGCAGTACTTC. The V gene is TRBV7-8, the J gene TRBJ2-7; 7 bases agree with TRBD2. This CDR3 is 13 amino acids long. The germline V gene encodes CDR1 SGHVS and CDR2 FQNEAQ. V trimming: 5 bases; J trimming: 6 bases; junction bases outside the gene matches: 7.